This T cell receptor beta chain was retrieved from a study of T cells in Graves' hyperthyroidism and ophthalmopathy. Amplification targeted TCR beta CDR3 regions from RNA transcripts. With the HTBI primer set, the TCR CDR3 went through a first round of RT-PCR. TCRdb passed the multiplex PCR reads through MiXCR, listing each CDR3 protein once. Of 500,000 to 550,000 distinct CDR3 sequences listed, roughly 21% are singletons. At least ten counts were recorded for this clonotype. Germline CDR1 LGHNA, CDR2 YSLEER. The length of the CDR3 is 14 residues. The V and J ends lost 1 base and 6 bases, in that order; junction bases with no gene match: 6.

The receptor comes from a man aged 35-49 years with Graves' ophthalmopathy. This chain connects TRBV4-3 to TRBJ2-7, with 7 bases that match TRBD1. The sequenced material came from blood. The CDR3 coding sequence is TGCGCCAGCAGCCAAGGAGGATCAGGGGGCGAGCAGTACTTC. This translates into CASSQGGSGGEQYF.